Below are 27 T cell receptor beta chains sequenced from a single sample in a study of blood T cell repertoires in COVID-19. The protocol was immunoSEQ multiplex PCR, while the TCRdb copy is restricted to in-frame clones and leaves out a portion. This sample has fewer than 100,000 clones; around three quarters occur once, and the top ten carry 10%. Sequenced sample: peripheral blood. Source of these receptors: a woman in her 70s with acute or convalescent COVID-19.

This chain uses TRBV7-8 with TRBJ1-4; D might be TRBD1 (5 bases). Trimming took off 1 base at V and 11 bases at J, with 11 bases between the two ends. The CDR3 is made up of 13 amino acids. The germline CDR1 and CDR2 sequences are SGHVS and FQNEAQ. The CDR3 coding sequence is TGTGCCAGCAGCTTAGATGGGGGACTTAAACTGTTTTTT. It encodes CASSLDGGLKLFF. Variable domain in full (rest from reference TRBV7-8 and TRBJ1-4): GAGVSQSPRYKVAKRGQDVALRCDPISGHVSLFWYQQALGQGPEFLTYFQNEAQLDKSGLPSDRFFAERPEGSVSTLKIQRTQQEDSAVYLCASSLDGGLKLFFGSGTQLSVL.

V usage is TRBV5-1 and J usage is TRBJ2-5, with unresolved D. Germline CDR1 SGHRS, CDR2 YFSETQ. The ends were cut back, 2 bases at V and 3 bases at J, with 14 bases in the middle. This CDR3 spans 15 amino acids. The DNA of the CDR3 is TGCGCCAGCAGCTTTTCAGTGGCCGCAAAAGAGACCCAGTACTTC. This codes for CASSFSVAAKETQYF.

The V gene is TRBV28, the J gene TRBJ1-5; tentative D call: TRBD1 (5 bases). The CDR3 runs to 17 residues. V gave up 2 bases and J gave up 4 bases, with 18 bases separating them. Germline CDR1 is MDHEN and CDR2 is SYDVKM. DNA of the CDR3: TGTGCCAGCAGTTTAAGGGGCGCAGGGCTAAGTAATCAGCCCCAGCATTTT. Encoded protein: CASSLRGAGLSNQPQHF.

CDR3 region: CASSDSRGFDGYTF. The CDR3, as DNA: TGTGCCAGCAGTGACAGCAGGGGTTTTGATGGCTACACCTTC. The chain is built from TRBV2 and TRBJ1-2, with a possible D match to TRBD1 (6 bases). Germline-derived CDR1 and CDR2 are SNHLY and FYNNEI. V lost 3 bases to trimming and J lost 6 bases, with 14 bases between them. The CDR3 length is 14 residues.

The chain links TRBV28 to TRBJ1-2; D might be TRBD1 (5 bases). Germline CDR1 reads MDHEN; CDR2 reads SYDVKM. The V gene lost 5 bases and the J gene lost 4 bases, with 14 bases spanning the gap. The CDR3 is 14 residues long. CDR3 sequence (DNA): TGTGCCAGCAGTCCCCCCAGGGCAGGCTATGGCTACACCTTC. Encoded protein: CASSPPRAGYGYTF.

V and J are TRBV30 and TRBJ1-6; D gene uncertain. Between the trimmed V and J ends, which lost 2 bases and 8 bases, there was a span of 13 bases. Germline V gene sequence: CDR1 GTSNPN, CDR2 SVGIG (reference sequence). CDR3 length: 14 amino acids. Here the CDR3 reads CAWSLGGDYSPLHF. The CDR3 DNA follows: TGTGCCTGGAGTCTTGGAGGTGATTATTCACCCCTCCACTTT.

There are a few counts of this clone. This rearrangement joins TRBV28 to TRBJ1-2; D remains ambiguous. V was pared by 3 bases and J by 4 bases, with 12 bases between. Germline CDR1 MDHEN, CDR2 SYDVKM. The CDR3 runs 14 residues. The CDR3 is CASSFLGLGYGYTF. CDR3 DNA: TGTGCCAGCAGTTTCTTAGGACTGGGCTATGGCTACACCTTC.

V and J are TRBV7-9 and TRBJ2-5; TRBD2 is a possible D gene (6 bases). The CDR3 is made up of 15 amino acids. CDR1 and CDR2 (germline): SEHNR, FQNEAQ (reference sequence). V dropped 6 bases and J dropped 2 bases, with 16 bases sitting between them. The CDR3 coding sequence is TGTGCCAGCAGGGGGACTCTACCGGTACAAGAGACCCAGTACTTC. This gives the protein CASRGTLPVQETQYF.

The chain couples TRBV7-3 to TRBJ1-1; the D is unclear. The CDR3 sequence is 13 residues long. V lost 6 bases, J lost 1 base, and 9 bases lay in between. Germline loops: CDR1 SGHTA, CDR2 FQGTGA. CDR3 region: CASSLTPNTEAFF. CDR3 nucleotide sequence: TGTGCCAGCAGTCTGACACCGAACACTGAAGCTTTCTTT.

This clone was seen more than once but under ten times. The V call is TRBV30, the J call TRBJ1-6; 7 nucleotides match TRBD1. Losses at the gene ends were 5 bases for V and 10 bases for J; bases not matched to a gene: 17. CDR1 is GTSNPN, CDR2 SVGIG, per germline (reference sequence). The CDR3 is 16 amino acids. The CDR3 here is CAWSLRGGRVTSPLHF. The CDR3 bases are TGTGCCTGGTCCTTGAGAGGGGGCAGGGTCACCTCACCCCTCCACTTT.

The J gene is TRBJ1-5, the V gene TRBV19; weak D call: TRBD1 (6 bases). The CDR3 consists of 15 residues. Germline CDR1 LNHDA, CDR2 SQIVND (reference sequence). The V gene lost 6 bases and the J gene lost 3 bases, with 15 bases spanning the gap. The DNA for the CDR3 is TGTGCCAGTAGCCAGGGGACGGCCAACAATCAGCCCCAGCATTTT. Translation: CASSQGTANNQPQHF. Combining the CDR3 with reference TRBV19 and TRBJ1-5 gives the whole variable domain DGGITQSPKYLFRKEGQNVTLSCEQNLNHDAMYWYRQDPGQGLRLIYYSQIVNDFQKGDIAEGYSVSREKKESFPLTVTSAQKNPTAFYLCASSQGTANNQPQHFGDGTRLSIL.

The rearrangement links TRBV28 to TRBJ2-1, with 9 nucleotides matching TRBD2. The CDR3 spans 15 residues. CDR1 MDHEN and CDR2 SYDVKM come from the germline V gene. The ends lost 5 bases at V and 7 bases at J; junction bases unmatched: 9. Written as DNA, the CDR3 is TGTGCCAGCAGTGACCCGCGGGGGGGGCAAAATGAGCAGTTCTTC. It specifies CASSDPRGGQNEQFF. Based on the CDR3 plus reference TRBV28 and TRBJ2-1, the full variable domain is DVKVTQSSRYLVKRTGEKVFLECVQDMDHENMFWYRQDPGLGLRLIYFSYDVKMKEKGDIPEGYSVSREKKERFSLILESASTNQTSMYLCASSDPRGGQNEQFFGPGTRLTVL.

The genes are TRBV29-1 and TRBJ2-5; D may be TRBD2 (6 bases). The germline CDR1 and CDR2 sequences are SQVTM and ANQGSEA. The V end was cut by 8 bases, the J end by 3 bases, with 13 bases between. The CDR3 has 12 amino acids. The CDR3 spells CSYIGGKETQYF. The CDR3 DNA follows: TGCAGCTACATTGGGGGGAAAGAGACCCAGTACTTC.

The J gene is TRBJ2-3, the V gene TRBV7-9, with D hard to call. Trimming removed 1 base at V and 1 base at J, with 6 bases between. The CDR3 is 14 residues long. CDR1 is SEHNR and CDR2 is FQNEAQ in the germline V gene (reference sequence). The CDR3 reads CASSLEWRTDTQYF. The CDR3 coding sequence is TGTGCCAGCAGCTTAGAGTGGCGCACAGATACGCAGTATTTT.

This clone has a single count. The gene calls are TRBV7-2 and TRBJ1-4; TRBD1 is a possible D gene (6 bases). V shed 0 bases and J shed 4 bases, with 15 bases lying between them. This CDR3 has 17 residues. Germline V gives CDR1 SGHTA, CDR2 FQGNSA. The CDR3 DNA reads as TGTGCCAGCAGCTTAGCCGTAACAGGGTTGGGTAATGAAAAACTGTTTTTT. Its translation: CASSLAVTGLGNEKLFF.

Notes on this clone: The sample contains more than one DNA sequence encoding this CDR3. This sequence joins TRBV11-2 and TRBJ2-1; the match to TRBD2 covers 8 bases. Per germline, CDR1 SGHAT and CDR2 FQNNGV. This CDR3 has 14 residues. The V and J ends lost 5 bases and 6 bases, in that order; junction bases with no gene match: 6. CDR3 DNA: TGTGCCAGCAGCCCCGGACTAGCTTTCAATGAGCAGTTCTTC. Translated, it gives CASSPGLAFNEQFF.

The chain employs TRBV28 and TRBJ2-1, with 10 bases aligning to TRBD2. Germline-derived CDR1 and CDR2 are MDHEN and SYDVKM. The CDR3 loop spans 15 amino acids. J gave up 9 bases and V 6 bases, and 11 bases lay outside the gene matches. The CDR3 sequence is CASRKASGSLSEQFF. In DNA form, the CDR3 reads TGTGCCAGCAGGAAGGCTAGCGGGAGTTTGAGTGAGCAGTTCTTC.

The chain uses TRBV19 and TRBJ2-7; tentatively, D is TRBD1 (6 bases). Germline V gene lookup returns CDR1 LNHDA and CDR2 SQIVND (reference sequence). V was trimmed by 3 bases and J by 6 bases, leaving 15 bases between them. The CDR3 runs to 14 residues. DNA of the CDR3: TGTGCCAGTAGTATGCAGACAGGTGCTACCGAGCAGTACTTC. It specifies CASSMQTGATEQYF.

In nucleotides, the CDR3 is TGTGCCAGCAGTTCCGGGACAGGGGTCGGCTACACCTTC. This codes for CASSSGTGVGYTF. The rearrangement joins TRBV28 to TRBJ1-2; TRBD1 aligns across 10 bases. V trimming: 4 bases; J trimming: 8 bases; junction bases outside the gene matches: 4. Per germline, CDR1 MDHEN and CDR2 SYDVKM. The CDR3 runs 13 residues.

The V and J genes are TRBV30 and TRBJ1-2; D not resolved. The CDR3 runs to 11 residues. CDR1 is GTSNPN and CDR2 is SVGIG in the germline V gene (reference sequence). Trimming removed 2 bases at V and 6 bases at J, with 7 bases between. As DNA, the CDR3 is TGTGCCTGGAGTCCCCTAGATGGCTACACCTTC. Translating gives CAWSPLDGYTF.

As for this clone: Other nucleotide sequences from this sample produce the same CDR3. The chain uses TRBV19 and TRBJ2-7, with D possibly TRBD1 on 6 matching bases. Looked up from germline, CDR1 is LNHDA and CDR2 is SQIVND (reference sequence). Trimming shortened V by 7 bases and J by 0 bases, and 13 bases separated the two germline ends. The CDR3 runs 14 residues. The CDR3 reads CASNPRGNSYEQYF. DNA for the CDR3: TGTGCCAGTAACCCCAGGGGCAACTCCTACGAGCAGTACTTC.

This chain joins TRBV30 and TRBJ1-6, with 7 positions matching TRBD1. This CDR3 has 16 amino acids. J lost 10 bases, V lost 2 bases, and 14 bases had no gene match. Looked up from germline, CDR1 is GTSNPN and CDR2 is SVGIG (reference sequence). CDR3 loop: CAWSPPAGGPRSPLHF. Written as DNA, the CDR3 is TGTGCCTGGAGTCCTCCCGCAGGGGGTCCTAGGTCACCCCTCCACTTT.

The V gene is TRBV3-1 (or the pseudogene TRBV3-2), the J gene TRBJ1-2; 8 bases agree with TRBD1. The CDR3 sequence is 15 residues long. Germline CDR1 and CDR2: LGHDT and YNNKEL (reference sequence). V was pared by 0 bases and J by 2 bases, with 2 bases of the junction left unmatched. The CDR3 here is CASSQDPGGNYGYTF. Written as DNA, the CDR3 is TGTGCCAGCAGCCAAGATCCAGGGGGCAACTATGGCTACACCTTC.

The CDR3 DNA is TGTGCCAGCAGCTCGGGACTAGCGGTGCGTGAGCAGTACTTC. Protein product: CASSSGLAVREQYF. V usage is TRBV5-5 and J usage is TRBJ2-7, with 11 bases fitting TRBD2. Germline V gene sequence: CDR1 SGHKS, CDR2 YYEKEE (reference sequence). This CDR3 is 14 amino acids long. V shed 3 bases and J 7 bases; nucleotides not matched to a gene: 6.

The chain joins TRBV6-5 to TRBJ2-7; TRBD1 agrees at 9 bases. Germline CDR1 and CDR2: MNHEY and SVGAGI. V was clipped by 5 bases and J by 12 bases; unmatched bases: 14. This CDR3 is built from 14 residues. CDR3 protein: CASSPGQGTYVRYF. CDR3 DNA: TGTGCCAGCAGTCCGGGACAGGGAACCTACGTAAGGTACTTC.

This clone was recorded once. This chain links TRBV10-3 with TRBJ1-1, with unresolved D. Germline V gives CDR1 ENHRY, CDR2 SYGVKD. V lost 0 bases to trimming and J lost 0 bases, with 17 bases between them. This CDR3 contains 18 residues. The CDR3 DNA is TGTGCCATCAGTGAGTCGGGAGGGCAGGTAGGAATGAACACTGAAGCTTTCTTT. It yields the protein CAISESGGQVGMNTEAFF.

The chain employs TRBV9 and TRBJ2-1; 9 nucleotides line up with TRBD2. The CDR3 totals 15 residues. Germline loops: CDR1 SGDLS, CDR2 YYNGEE. V trimming: 3 bases; J trimming: 0 bases; junction bases outside the gene matches: 1. The DNA for the CDR3 is TGTGCCAGCAGCGCTAGCGGGATCTCCTACAATGAGCAGTTCTTC. It encodes CASSASGISYNEQFF.